A single sample gave rise to the 7 T cell receptor beta chains below, sequenced in a study of early stage breast cancer tumors. TCRdb keeps only in-frame clones here, not all; method: immunoSEQ multiplex PCR. The sample has fewer than 70,000 clones; about 83% are singletons. Sequenced: blood. Receptor source: a person in their twenties or thirties with breast cancer.

The chain carries TRBV19 and TRBJ1-1; possible D gene TRBD1, 5 bases. The CDR3 spans 15 residues. The V end lost 1 base, the J end lost 4 bases, and 13 bases lay between the germline ends. Germline loops: CDR1 LNHDA, CDR2 SQIVND (reference sequence). CDR3 in amino acids: CASSIVPGRGTEAFF. The CDR3 DNA follows: TGTGCCAGTAGTATAGTACCAGGGAGGGGCACTGAAGCTTTCTTT.

The chain combines TRBV2 with TRBJ2-5, with D possibly TRBD1 on 6 matching bases. This CDR3 comprises 14 residues. Germline V gene sequence: CDR1 SNHLY, CDR2 FYNNEI. V was pared by 2 bases and J by 4 bases, with 11 bases between. The CDR3 here is CASSESRGGETQYF. CDR3 DNA sequence: TGTGCCAGCAGTGAAAGCAGGGGCGGAGAGACCCAGTACTTC.

The chain recombines TRBV12-5 with TRBJ1-2, with TRBD1 identical over 8 bases. V gave up 2 bases and J gave up 4 bases; unmatched junction bases: 6. The germline V gene has CDR1 LGHNT and CDR2 FRNRAP. This CDR3 is built from 15 residues. The CDR3 coding sequence is TGTGCTAGTGGTTTGACTCCCGACAGGGGCTATGGCTACACCTTC. This gives the protein CASGLTPDRGYGYTF.

This clone occurred once. J is TRBJ2-3 and V is TRBV9, with D possibly being TRBD2 (6 bases). Germline-derived CDR1 and CDR2 are SGDLS and YYNGEE. Trimming took 3 bases from V and 2 from J, leaving 13 bases between them. CDR3 length: 15 amino acids. The CDR3 nucleotides are TGTGCCAGCAGCGGGACGGGGGAAGACACAGATACGCAGTATTTT. It yields the protein CASSGTGEDTDTQYF.

The V and J genes are TRBV19 and TRBJ2-1; 9 positions agree with TRBD2. The J segment lost 3 bases and the V segment lost 3 bases, leaving 12 bases of the junction unmatched. The CDR3 sequence is 18 residues long. From germline, CDR1 is LNHDA and CDR2 SQIVND (reference sequence). The CDR3 here is CASSMFASSGTYYNEQFF. The CDR3 bases are TGTGCCAGTAGTATGTTCGCTTCTAGCGGGACTTACTACAATGAGCAGTTCTTC. The variable domain in full, with the rest retrieved from reference TRBV19 and TRBJ2-1, is DGGITQSPKYLFRKEGQNVTLSCEQNLNHDAMYWYRQDPGQGLRLIYYSQIVNDFQKGDIAEGYSVSREKKESFPLTVTSAQKNPTAFYLCASSMFASSGTYYNEQFFGPGTRLTVL.

The chain has TRBV27 and TRBJ1-1, with 11 bases lining up with TRBD1. Germline V gene data show CDR1 as MNHEY and CDR2 as SMNVEV (reference sequence). The CDR3 is 15 amino acids. The J segment lost 5 bases and the V segment lost 4 bases, leaving 6 bases of the junction unmatched. CDR3 residues: CASSSGDRGWTEAFF. As DNA, the CDR3 is TGTGCCAGCAGTTCGGGGGACAGGGGGTGGACTGAAGCTTTCTTT.

This clone has just a few counts. The J gene is TRBJ1-2, the V gene TRBV28; TRBD1 matches 8 bases. V lost 3 bases, J lost 4 bases, and 10 bases stayed unmatched. The CDR3 is made up of 16 amino acids. Germline assignment: CDR1 MDHEN and CDR2 SYDVKM. Written as DNA, the CDR3 is TGTGCCAGCAGTTTCCCGGCAGGGGGCGCAGGCTATGGCTACACCTTC. Amino acid sequence: CASSFPAGGAGYGYTF.